This TCR beta chain was sequenced in a study of early T cells in non-severe SARS-CoV-2 infection. Germline CDR1 KGHSH, CDR2 LQKENI. The CDR3 loop spans 16 amino acids. Trimming stripped 0 bases from V and 2 bases from J, with 10 bases between. A single record per CDR3 protein comes from TCRdb applying MiXCR to the 5' RACE reads. The sample consists of roughly 34,000 distinct CDR3 sequences, 4.5% to 5% of them appearing once. This clonotype was picked up many times. The chain combines TRBV18 with TRBJ2-2, with D tentatively TRBD1 (6 bases). The receptor was derived from an adult who was a healthcare worker with PCR-confirmed SARS-CoV-2 infection or an uninfected control (not recorded which). The sequencing input was whole blood. The CDR3 coding sequence is TGTGCCAGCTCACCACCGGGACACGAAAACACCGGGGAGCTGTTTTTT. Translated: CASSPPGHENTGELFF.